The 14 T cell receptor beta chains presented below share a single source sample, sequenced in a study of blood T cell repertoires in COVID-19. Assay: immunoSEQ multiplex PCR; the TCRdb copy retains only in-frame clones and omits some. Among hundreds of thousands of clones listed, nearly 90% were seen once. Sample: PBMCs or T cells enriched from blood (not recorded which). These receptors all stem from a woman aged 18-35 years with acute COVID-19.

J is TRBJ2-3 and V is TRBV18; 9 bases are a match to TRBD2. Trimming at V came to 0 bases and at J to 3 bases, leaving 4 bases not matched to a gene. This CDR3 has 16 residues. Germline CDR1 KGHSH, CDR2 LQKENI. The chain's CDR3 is CASSPPPAGGTDTQYF. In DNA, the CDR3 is TGTGCCAGCTCACCACCTCCAGCGGGAGGAACAGATACGCAGTATTTT.

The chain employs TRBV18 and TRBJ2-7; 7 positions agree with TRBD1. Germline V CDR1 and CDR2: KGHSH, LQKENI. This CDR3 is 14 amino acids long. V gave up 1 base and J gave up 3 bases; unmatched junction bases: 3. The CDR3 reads CASSPRGGGYEQYF. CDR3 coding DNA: TGTGCCAGCTCACCACGAGGGGGCGGCTACGAGCAGTACTTC.

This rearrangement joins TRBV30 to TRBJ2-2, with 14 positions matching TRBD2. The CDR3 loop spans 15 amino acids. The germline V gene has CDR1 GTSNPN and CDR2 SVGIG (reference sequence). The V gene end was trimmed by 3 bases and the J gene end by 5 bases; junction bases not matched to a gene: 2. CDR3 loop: CAWRGLAGETGELFF. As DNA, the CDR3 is TGTGCCTGGAGGGGACTAGCGGGAGAAACCGGGGAGCTGTTTTTT.

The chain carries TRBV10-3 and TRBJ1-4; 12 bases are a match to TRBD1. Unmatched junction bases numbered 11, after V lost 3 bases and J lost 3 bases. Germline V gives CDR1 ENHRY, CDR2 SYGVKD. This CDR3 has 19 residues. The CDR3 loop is CAISERGQGAAGPNEKLFF. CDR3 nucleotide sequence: TGTGCCATCAGTGAACGGGGACAGGGGGCGGCGGGCCCTAATGAAAAACTGTTTTTT.

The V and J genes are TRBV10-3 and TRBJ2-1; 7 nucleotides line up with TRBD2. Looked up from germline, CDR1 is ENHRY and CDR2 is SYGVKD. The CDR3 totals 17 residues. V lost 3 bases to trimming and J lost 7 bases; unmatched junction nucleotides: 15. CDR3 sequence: CAISERFGGRAENEQFF. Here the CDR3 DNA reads TGTGCCATCAGTGAAAGGTTTGGTGGGAGGGCCGAAAATGAGCAGTTCTTC.

This CDR3 is CASSPGTDYEQYF. In nucleotides, the CDR3 is TGTGCCAGCAGCCCCGGGACAGATTACGAGCAGTACTTC. The rearrangement joins TRBV7-6 to TRBJ2-7, with 7 bases matching TRBD1. Unmatched junction bases numbered 5, after V lost 5 bases and J lost 4 bases. The length of the CDR3 is 13 residues. The germline CDR1 and CDR2 sequences are SGHVS and FNYEAQ.

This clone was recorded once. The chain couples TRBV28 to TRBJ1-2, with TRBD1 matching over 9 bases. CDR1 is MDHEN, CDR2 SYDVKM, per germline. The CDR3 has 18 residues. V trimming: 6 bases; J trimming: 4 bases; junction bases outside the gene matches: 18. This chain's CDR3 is CASSLKGTGRVTGYGYTF. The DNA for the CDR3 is TGTGCCAGCAGCCTTAAGGGGACAGGGAGGGTGACTGGCTATGGCTACACCTTC.

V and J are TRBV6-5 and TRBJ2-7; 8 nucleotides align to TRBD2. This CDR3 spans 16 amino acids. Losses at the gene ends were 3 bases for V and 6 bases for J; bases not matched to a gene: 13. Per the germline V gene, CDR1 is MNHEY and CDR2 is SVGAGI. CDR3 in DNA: TGTGCCAGCAGTTATGATAGGGGACTAGTAAATCTCGAGCAGTACTTC. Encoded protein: CASSYDRGLVNLEQYF.

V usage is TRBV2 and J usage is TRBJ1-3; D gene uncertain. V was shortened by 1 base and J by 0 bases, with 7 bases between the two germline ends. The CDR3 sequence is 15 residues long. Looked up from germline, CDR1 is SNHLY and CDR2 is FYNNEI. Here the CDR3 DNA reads TGTGCCAGCAGTGAAGGCGAGAGCTCTGGAAACACCATATATTTT. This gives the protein CASSEGESSGNTIYF. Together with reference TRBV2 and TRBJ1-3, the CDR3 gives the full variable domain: EPEVTQTPSHQVTQMGQEVILRCVPISNHLYFYWYRQILGQKVEFLVSFYNNEISEKSEIFDDQFSVERPDGSNFTLKIRSTKLEDSAMYFCASSEGESSGNTIYFGEGSWLTVV.

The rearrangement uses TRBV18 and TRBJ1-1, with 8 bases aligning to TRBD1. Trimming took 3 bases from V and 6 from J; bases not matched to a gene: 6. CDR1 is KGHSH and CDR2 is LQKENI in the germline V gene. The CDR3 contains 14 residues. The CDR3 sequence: CASSPPSQGAEAFF. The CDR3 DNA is TGTGCCAGCTCACCTCCTTCACAGGGGGCTGAAGCTTTCTTT.

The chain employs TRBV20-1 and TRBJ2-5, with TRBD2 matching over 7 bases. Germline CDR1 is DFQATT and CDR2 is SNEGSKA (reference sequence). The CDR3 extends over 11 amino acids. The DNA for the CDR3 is TGCAGGGGAGGGCCAGGAGAGACCCAGTACTTC. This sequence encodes CRGGPGETQYF.

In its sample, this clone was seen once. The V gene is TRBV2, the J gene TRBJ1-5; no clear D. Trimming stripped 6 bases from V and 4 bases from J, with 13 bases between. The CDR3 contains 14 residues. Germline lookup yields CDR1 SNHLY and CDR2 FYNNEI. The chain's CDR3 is CASRALSGNQPQHF. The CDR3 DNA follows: TGTGCCAGCAGGGCCCTATCAGGTAATCAGCCCCAGCATTTT.

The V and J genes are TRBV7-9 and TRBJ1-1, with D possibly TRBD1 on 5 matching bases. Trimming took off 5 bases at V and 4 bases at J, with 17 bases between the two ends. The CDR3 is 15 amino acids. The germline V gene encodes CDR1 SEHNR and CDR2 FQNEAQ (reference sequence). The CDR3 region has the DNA TGTGCCAGCAGCCCGGCGGGACCCCAGGGCACTGAAGCTTTCTTT. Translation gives CASSPAGPQGTEAFF.

The CDR3 spells CASSLSGALGNTIYF. CDR3 bases: TGTGCCAGCAGCTTATCAGGGGCTTTGGGAAACACCATATATTTT. The rearrangement uses TRBV7-3 and TRBJ1-3, with D tentatively TRBD1 (6 bases). The germline V and J ends were trimmed by 2 bases and 4 bases, with 12 bases remaining between them. CDR1 and CDR2 from the germline V gene are SGHTA and FQGTGA. The CDR3 sequence is 15 residues long.